This T cell receptor beta chain was obtained from a study of cytomegalovirus exposure and HLA in healthy donors. The germline gives CDR1 SGHRS, CDR2 YFSETQ. This CDR3 region has 19 residues. With 0 bases clipped from V and 0 bases from J, the junction kept 10 bases outside the gene matches. The primer mix had 60 Vbeta and 13 Jbeta primers. Measured with immunoSEQ multiplex PCR; TCRdb has only the in-frame clones, and not every one. The sample carries around 130,000 clones, 81% recorded once. Sequencing input: PBMCs. This TCR was sampled from a middle-aged woman in good health and CMV-seronegative. J is TRBJ1-3 and V is TRBV5-1; 9 bases line up with TRBD1. The CDR3 loop is CASSLAGTGRSLSGNTIYF. The CDR3 DNA sequence: TGCGCCAGCAGCTTGGCAGGGACAGGGAGATCTCTCTCTGGAAACACCATATATTTT. The variable domain in full, with the rest retrieved from reference TRBV5-1 and TRBJ1-3, is KAGVTQTPRYLIKTRGQQVTLSCSPISGHRSVSWYQQTPGQGLQFLFEYFSETQRNKGNFPGRFSGRQFSNSRSEMNVSTLELGDSALYLCASSLAGTGRSLSGNTIYFGEGSWLTVV.